The rows below give T cell receptor beta chains drawn from one sample of a study of CD8+CD57+ T cells in acquired aplastic anemia. TCRdb reprocessed the reads via MiXCR and lists one record per CDR3 protein. The sample shows hundreds of thousands of distinct CDR3 sequences, just under 70% of them seen only once. Sequences were obtained from sorted CD4+, CD8+, or CD8+CD57+ T cells (not recorded which) from PBMCs. Receptors originate from a human donor in good health, serving as a control. Both conserved end residues are part of each CDR3. D genes are given only for firm matches. Expanded clones get a size class; other rows say once, few or many, or leave the size out.

V	J	D	size	CDR3	DNA
TRBV7-9	TRBJ2-2	-	once	CASSLPQGLGDTFFF	TGTGCCAGCAGCTTACCTCAGGGTCTTGGCGACACCTTCTTTTTT
TRBV24-1	TRBJ2-7	-	-	CAISERQAGVYEQYF	TGTGCCATCAGTGAGCGGCAGGCCGGGGTCTACGAGCAGTACTTC
TRBV29-1	TRBJ1-2	-	-	CSVEDTGGYGYTF	TGCAGCGTTGAAGACACGGGCGGCTATGGCTACACCTTC
TRBV29-1	TRBJ2-7	TRBD2	-	CSVVGTSVGWEQYF	TGCAGCGTTGTCGGGACTAGCGTGGGGTGGGAGCAGTACTTC
TRBV4-1	TRBJ2-6	-	-	CASSQDSRGKVLTF	TGCGCCAGCAGCCAAGATTCCCGGGGGAAAGTCCTGACTTTC
TRBV20-1	TRBJ2-1	-	-	CSARGDSHYGYEQFF	TGCAGTGCTAGGGGAGACAGCCACTATGGCTATGAGCAGTTCTTC
TRBV20-1	TRBJ2-7	-	few	CSARAQYEQYF	TGCAGTGCTAGAGCCCAATACGAGCAGTACTTC
TRBV10-3	TRBJ2-3	-	-	CAISTGGNPDTQYF	TGTGCCATCAGTACGGGGGGCAACCCGGATACGCAGTATTTT
TRBV10-3	TRBJ2-2	TRBD2	-	CASTSGGLNTGELFF	TGTGCCAGCACCTCGGGGGGATTGAACACCGGGGAGCTGTTTTTT
TRBV7-3	TRBJ1-2	TRBD1	many	CASSLTGQKSNYGYTF	TGTGCCAGCAGCTTAACGGGACAGAAGTCCAACTATGGCTACACCTTC
TRBV2	TRBJ2-1	-	-	CACSTQHMAHEQFF	TGTGCCTGCAGTACCCAGCACATGGCCCATGAGCAGTTCTTC
TRBV10-3	TRBJ1-2	-	-	CAISPGTSLSNGHFF	TGTGCCATCAGTCCCGGGACTAGCCTTTCCAATGGCCACTTCTTC
TRBV11-2	TRBJ2-3	TRBD2	-	CASSQRGGGGRTDTQYF	TGTGCCAGCAGCCAACGAGGTGGCGGGGGGCGAACAGATACGCAGTATTTT
TRBV3-1	TRBJ1-6	-	many	CASSEEGVPGSPLHF	TGTGCCAGCAGCGAGGAGGGGGTCCCGGGTTCACCCCTCCACTTT
TRBV12-3/TRBV12-4	TRBJ1-2	-	-	CASSLDRYRGYTF	TGTGCCAGCAGTTTAGACAGATACCGGGGCTACACCTTC
TRBV18	TRBJ2-5	TRBD2	few	CASSPPGGGKETQYF	TGTGCCAGCTCACCACCGGGCGGGGGAAAAGAGACCCAGTACTTC
TRBV5-1	TRBJ1-1	-	-	CASSIGGGGTENAFF	TGCGCCAGCAGCATAGGGGGGGGCGGGACGGAGAATGCTTTCTTT
TRBV11-2	TRBJ2-7	TRBD1	-	CASSLVLSGQGYEQYF	TGTGCCAGCAGCTTAGTTCTTTCGGGACAGGGCTACGAGCAGTACTTC
TRBV7-2	TRBJ2-7	-	-	CASSQDRDGNSPLYF	TGTGCCAGCAGCCAAGATAGGGATGGGAATTCACCCCTCTACTTC
TRBV15	TRBJ2-7	-	-	CATSSLEGQAAYEQYF	TGTGCCACCAGCAGCTTAGAGGGCCAGGCTGCCTACGAGCAGTACTTC
TRBV5-1	TRBJ2-3	-	-	CASSLVPGLQQYF	TGCGCCAGCAGCTTGGTTCCAGGGTTGCAGCAGTATTTT
TRBV20-1	TRBJ1-3	-	-	CSGCGNSVNTIYF	TGCAGCGGTTGCGGGAACTCTGTAAACACCATATATTTT